These 22 T cell receptor beta chains were sequenced from one sample in a study of blood T cell repertoires in COVID-19. Sequencing used immunoSEQ multiplex PCR; TCRdb keeps in-frame clones, though not all of them. The sample lists about 190,000 clones, less than 90% occurring once. The source material was peripheral blood. Source of these receptors: a man younger than 45 with acute or convalescent COVID-19.

The CDR3 DNA reads as TGTGCCAGCAGCCCCGGGGAGGGGAAAGGAGCTAACTATGGCTACACCTTC. Protein product: CASSPGEGKGANYGYTF. The chain joins TRBV7-3 to TRBJ1-2; D possibly corresponds to TRBD1 (5 bases). The V gene's germline CDR1 is SGHTA and CDR2 FQGTGA. Trimming left V 5 bases short and J 0 bases short, with 19 bases between. The CDR3 spans 17 residues.

V and J are TRBV19 and TRBJ1-2, with 10 bases matching TRBD1. This CDR3 spans 15 amino acids. Germline CDR1 LNHDA, CDR2 SQIVND (reference sequence). With V trimmed by 3 bases and J by 3 bases, 4 bases remained unmatched. Here the CDR3 reads CASSIPGQGHYGYTF. Written as DNA, the CDR3 is TGTGCCAGTAGTATCCCGGGACAGGGGCACTATGGCTACACCTTC.

The chain couples TRBV7-9 to TRBJ2-5; 7 bases agree with TRBD1. CDR1 and CDR2 (germline): SEHNR, FQNEAQ (reference sequence). V gave up 5 bases and J gave up 2 bases; unmatched junction bases: 8. CDR3 length: 15 amino acids. The CDR3 protein is CASSPFQGEQETQYF. CDR3 nucleotide sequence: TGTGCCAGCAGCCCTTTTCAGGGGGAGCAAGAGACCCAGTACTTC.

The chain employs TRBV18 and TRBJ2-3, with 7 bases identical to TRBD2. Germline V lookup: CDR1 KGHSH, CDR2 LQKENI. J was trimmed by 5 bases and V by 6 bases; bases with no gene match: 14. The CDR3 runs to 16 residues. This CDR3 is CASSPGLEGFGDTQYF. In DNA, the CDR3 is TGTGCCAGCTCTCCAGGACTAGAAGGTTTCGGAGATACGCAGTATTTT.

V gene TRBV7-3 combines with J gene TRBJ2-6, with a tentative D call TRBD1 (6 bases). The length of the CDR3 is 18 residues. V was cut by 5 bases and J by 0 bases, with 17 bases left in between. CDR1 and CDR2 from the germline V gene are SGHTA and FQGTGA. The CDR3 DNA follows: TGTGCCAGCAGCAATCCGGGACAAAGGCGCTCTGGGGCCAACGTCCTGACTTTC. Translation gives CASSNPGQRRSGANVLTF.

The V call is TRBV7-2, the J call TRBJ1-5; the D is unclear. V was shortened by 5 bases and J by 4 bases, with 12 bases between the two germline ends. In germline, CDR1 is SGHTA, CDR2 FQGNSA. The CDR3 is 14 amino acids. The CDR3 nucleotides are TGTGCCAGCAGCCGTAGGGCGGGTAATCAGCCCCAGCATTTT. This encodes CASSRRAGNQPQHF.

The rearrangement links TRBV4-1 to TRBJ1-4; tentative D call: TRBD1 (6 bases). Trimming took off 4 bases at V and 7 bases at J, with 13 bases between the two ends. CDR3 size: 14 residues. Germline V lookup: CDR1 MGHRA, CDR2 YSYEKL. Here the CDR3 reads CASSPTGPAEKLFF. The CDR3 region has the DNA TGCGCCAGCAGCCCGACAGGTCCGGCTGAAAAACTGTTTTTT.

The chain combines TRBV14 with TRBJ2-7; D may be TRBD1 (6 bases). The CDR3 length is 14 residues. The germline CDR1 and CDR2 sequences are SGHDN and FVKESK. The V gene lost 4 bases and the J gene lost 6 bases, with 16 bases spanning the gap. CDR3 bases: TGTGCCAGCAGCCGCACGCAGGGGATGGGCGAGCAGTACTTC. Its translation is CASSRTQGMGEQYF.

This chain links TRBV6-5 with TRBJ1-1; 7 bases align to TRBD1. The CDR3 contains 13 residues. Losses at the gene ends were 0 bases for V and 11 bases for J; bases not matched to a gene: 6. Germline V gives CDR1 MNHEY, CDR2 SVGAGI. CDR3 bases: TGTGCCAGCAGTTACTCGGGCGACAGGGTGGCTTTCTTT. This encodes CASSYSGDRVAFF.

The chain's CDR3 is CASSLGSWYQETQYF. As DNA, the CDR3 is TGTGCCAGCAGTTTGGGCAGTTGGTACCAAGAGACCCAGTACTTC. The chain joins TRBV28 to TRBJ2-5; D unclear. CDR3 length: 15 residues. V lost 3 bases to trimming and J lost 0 bases, with 11 bases between them. CDR1 and CDR2 from the germline V gene are MDHEN and SYDVKM.

CDR3 bases: TGTGCCAGCAGCGCCCTGGCGGAAGAGACCCAGTACTTC. Residues: CASSALAEETQYF. This chain links TRBV9 with TRBJ2-5, with D hard to call. V shed 3 bases and J shed 3 bases, with 9 bases lying between them. CDR1 is SGDLS and CDR2 is YYNGEE in the germline V gene. This CDR3 contains 13 residues.

This rearrangement joins TRBV5-1 to TRBJ1-2; possible D gene TRBD1, 6 bases. CDR1 and CDR2 (germline): SGHRS, YFSETQ. The length of the CDR3 is 14 residues. The germline V and J ends were trimmed by 8 bases and 4 bases, with 18 bases remaining between them. CDR3 region: CASRAGTTTYGYTF. In DNA form, the CDR3 reads TGCGCCAGTCGAGCCGGGACAACCACCTATGGCTACACCTTC.

The chain employs TRBV5-6 and TRBJ2-3, with 7 bases that match TRBD2. The CDR3 runs 18 residues. Germline values: CDR1 SGHDT, CDR2 YYEEEE. Trimming cost V 1 base and J 1 base; bases outside gene matches: 12. In DNA form, the CDR3 reads TGTGCCAGCAGCTTGATACGGGGCGCGGGAGTTGGCACAGATACGCAGTATTTT. Its translation: CASSLIRGAGVGTDTQYF.

Concerning this clone: In the same sample, other DNA sequences code for this CDR3. The rearrangement links TRBV7-3 to TRBJ1-1; D is unresolved. The V end lost 6 bases, the J end lost 1 base, and 12 bases lay between the germline ends. Germline CDR1 reads SGHTA; CDR2 reads FQGTGA. The CDR3 runs to 14 residues. The CDR3 DNA reads as TGTGCCAGCAGTCTCAGTGCGGGGAACACTGAAGCTTTCTTT. It translates to CASSLSAGNTEAFF.

The chain uses TRBV6-5 and TRBJ1-5, with D tentatively TRBD1 (6 bases). This CDR3 has 14 residues. V was pared by 4 bases and J by 4 bases, with 11 bases between. In germline, CDR1 is MNHEY, CDR2 SVGAGI. In DNA, the CDR3 is TGTGCCAGCAGTTTTGGACAGTTGAATCAGCCCCAGCATTTT. Protein product: CASSFGQLNQPQHF.

V is TRBV28 and J is TRBJ1-1, with D possibly being TRBD1 (6 bases). This CDR3 is 15 amino acids long. Germline V gives CDR1 MDHEN, CDR2 SYDVKM. V shed 6 bases and J shed 0 bases, with 14 bases lying between them. CDR3 amino acids: CASSSGVSVNTEAFF. The CDR3 DNA reads as TGTGCCAGCAGCTCAGGGGTGTCGGTGAACACTGAAGCTTTCTTT.

The chain has TRBV29-1 and TRBJ2-3, with D perhaps matching TRBD2 (5 bases). The V gene's germline CDR1 is SQVTM and CDR2 ANQGSEA. The V end lost 4 bases, the J end lost 3 bases, and 8 bases lay between the germline ends. The CDR3 has 12 amino acids. The CDR3 DNA follows: TGCAGCGTTGTTCCGGGGACAGATACGCAGTATTTT. It yields the protein CSVVPGTDTQYF.

The chain combines TRBV14 with TRBJ1-6, with TRBD1 identical over 9 bases. Per germline, CDR1 SGHDN and CDR2 FVKESK. The length of the CDR3 is 15 residues. The V gene end was trimmed by 4 bases and the J gene end by 10 bases; junction bases not matched to a gene: 8. The CDR3 nucleotides read TGTGCCAGCAGCCGCGTACAGGGGGCTTACTCACCCCTCCACTTT. It codes for CASSRVQGAYSPLHF.

This clone was seen just once. The chain combines TRBV4-1 with TRBJ1-1, with TRBD1 as a possible D gene (5 bases). CDR1 is MGHRA, CDR2 YSYEKL, per germline. V was cut by 3 bases and J by 1 base, with 12 bases left in between. The CDR3 is made up of 15 amino acids. DNA for the CDR3: TGCGCCAGCAGCCAGGAGGGACGATCGAACACTGAAGCTTTCTTT. This translates into CASSQEGRSNTEAFF.

The chain combines TRBV19 with TRBJ1-2, with D unresolved. This CDR3 has 12 amino acids. CDR1 and CDR2 from the germline V gene are LNHDA and SQIVND (reference sequence). The ends were cut back, 5 bases at V and 3 bases at J, with 7 bases in the middle. The CDR3 loop reads CASSPDYYGYTF. The CDR3 DNA sequence: TGTGCCAGTAGTCCCGACTACTATGGCTACACCTTC.

DNA of the CDR3: TGTGCCAGCAGCGTAGGCGAAGCGGGGGGGTCTTTCTTT. Encoded protein: CASSVGEAGGSFF. This chain connects TRBV9 to TRBJ1-1; possibly TRBD1 for D (5 bases). This CDR3 comprises 13 residues. V shed 0 bases and J shed 12 bases, with 15 bases lying between them. Germline lookup yields CDR1 SGDLS and CDR2 YYNGEE.

The chain carries TRBV6-5 and TRBJ1-5; D remains ambiguous. This CDR3 spans 14 amino acids. Between the trimmed V and J ends, which lost 2 bases and 0 bases, there was a span of 5 bases. CDR1 and CDR2 from the germline V gene are MNHEY and SVGAGI. The CDR3 spells CASSYSSSNQPQHF. The CDR3 DNA reads TGTGCCAGCAGTTACAGCTCTAGCAATCAGCCCCAGCATTTT.